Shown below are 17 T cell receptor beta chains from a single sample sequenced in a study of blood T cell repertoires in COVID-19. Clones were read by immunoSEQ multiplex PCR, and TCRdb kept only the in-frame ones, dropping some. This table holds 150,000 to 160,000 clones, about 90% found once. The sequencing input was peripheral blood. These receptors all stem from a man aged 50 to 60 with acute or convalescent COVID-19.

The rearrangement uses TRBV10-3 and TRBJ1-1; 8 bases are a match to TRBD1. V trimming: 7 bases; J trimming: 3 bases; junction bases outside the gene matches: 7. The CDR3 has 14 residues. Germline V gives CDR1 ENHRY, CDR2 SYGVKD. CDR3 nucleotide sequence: TGTGCCATCAACCTCGGACAGGGAGACACTGAAGCTTTCTTT. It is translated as CAINLGQGDTEAFF.

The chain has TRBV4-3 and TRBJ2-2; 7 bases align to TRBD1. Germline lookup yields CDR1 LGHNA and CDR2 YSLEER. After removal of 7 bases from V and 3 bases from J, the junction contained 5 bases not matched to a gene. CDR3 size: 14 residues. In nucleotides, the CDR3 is TGCGCCAGCAAAGGAACAGGGGACACCGGGGAGCTGTTTTTT. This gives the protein CASKGTGDTGELFF.

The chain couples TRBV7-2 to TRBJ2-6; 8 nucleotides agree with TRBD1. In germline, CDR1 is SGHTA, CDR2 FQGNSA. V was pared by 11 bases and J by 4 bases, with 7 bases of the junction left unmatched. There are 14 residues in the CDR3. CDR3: CASQGALGANVLTF. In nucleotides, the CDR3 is TGTGCCTCCCAGGGGGCGCTCGGGGCCAACGTCCTGACTTTC.

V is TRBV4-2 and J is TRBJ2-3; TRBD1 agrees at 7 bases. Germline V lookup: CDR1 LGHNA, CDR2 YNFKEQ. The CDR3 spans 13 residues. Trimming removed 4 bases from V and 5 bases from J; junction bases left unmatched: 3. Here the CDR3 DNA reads TGTGCCAGCAGCCGACAGGGTCAAGATACGCAGTATTTT. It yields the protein CASSRQGQDTQYF.

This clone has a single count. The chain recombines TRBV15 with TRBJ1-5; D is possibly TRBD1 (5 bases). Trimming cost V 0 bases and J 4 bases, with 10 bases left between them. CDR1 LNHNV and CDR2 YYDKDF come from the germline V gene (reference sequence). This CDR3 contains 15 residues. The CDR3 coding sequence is TGTGCCACCAGCAGAGATCTGGCAGGGAATCAGCCCCAGCATTTT. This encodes CATSRDLAGNQPQHF. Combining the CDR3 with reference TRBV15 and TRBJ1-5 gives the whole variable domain DAMVIQNPRYQVTQFGKPVTLSCSQTLNHNVMYWYQQKSSQAPKLLFHYYDKDFNNEADTPDNFQSRRPNTSFCFLDIRSPGLGDTAMYLCATSRDLAGNQPQHFGDGTRLSIL.

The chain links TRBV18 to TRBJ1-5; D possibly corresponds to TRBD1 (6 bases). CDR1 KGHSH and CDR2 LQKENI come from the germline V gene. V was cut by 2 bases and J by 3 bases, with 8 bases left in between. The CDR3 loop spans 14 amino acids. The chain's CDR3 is CASSPGGYNQPQHF. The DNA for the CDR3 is TGTGCCAGCTCACCAGGGGGCTACAATCAGCCCCAGCATTTT. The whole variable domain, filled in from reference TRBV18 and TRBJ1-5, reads NAGVMQNPRHLVRRRGQEARLRCSPMKGHSHVYWYRQLPEEGLKFMVYLQKENIIDESGMPKERFSAEFPKEGPSILRIQQVVRGDSAAYFCASSPGGYNQPQHFGDGTRLSIL.

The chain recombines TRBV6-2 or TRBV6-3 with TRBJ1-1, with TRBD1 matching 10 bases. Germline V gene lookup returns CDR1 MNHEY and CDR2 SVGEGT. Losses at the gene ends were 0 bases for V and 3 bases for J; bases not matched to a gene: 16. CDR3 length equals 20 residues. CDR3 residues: CASSYSRDPGTGVFDTEAFF. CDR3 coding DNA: TGTGCCAGCAGTTACTCGCGGGATCCCGGGACAGGGGTGTTTGACACTGAAGCTTTCTTT.

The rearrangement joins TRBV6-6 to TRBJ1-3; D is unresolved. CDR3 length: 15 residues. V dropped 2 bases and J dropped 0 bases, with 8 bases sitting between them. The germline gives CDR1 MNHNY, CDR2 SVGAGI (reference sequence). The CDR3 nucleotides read TGTGCCAGCAGTTACGACTCATACTCTGGAAACACCATATATTTT. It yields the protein CASSYDSYSGNTIYF.

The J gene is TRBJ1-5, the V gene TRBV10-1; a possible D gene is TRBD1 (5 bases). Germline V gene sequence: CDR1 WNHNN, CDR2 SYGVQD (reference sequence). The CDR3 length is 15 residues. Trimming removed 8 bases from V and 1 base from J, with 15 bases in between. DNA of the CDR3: TGCGCCAGCGGGGGACTTCCTGGGAGCAATCAGCCCCAGCATTTT. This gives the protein CASGGLPGSNQPQHF.

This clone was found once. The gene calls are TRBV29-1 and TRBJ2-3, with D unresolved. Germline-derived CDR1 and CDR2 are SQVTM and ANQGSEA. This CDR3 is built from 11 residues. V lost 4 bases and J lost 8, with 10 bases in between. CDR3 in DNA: TGCAGCGTTGTTTGGGCTTTTACGCAGTATTTT. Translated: CSVVWAFTQYF.

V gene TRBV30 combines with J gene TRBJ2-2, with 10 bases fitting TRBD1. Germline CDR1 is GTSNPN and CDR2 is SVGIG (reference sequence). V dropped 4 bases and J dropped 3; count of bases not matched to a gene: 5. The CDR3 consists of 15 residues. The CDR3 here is CAWTWTGGYTGELFF. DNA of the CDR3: TGTGCCTGGACCTGGACAGGGGGTTACACCGGGGAGCTGTTTTTT.

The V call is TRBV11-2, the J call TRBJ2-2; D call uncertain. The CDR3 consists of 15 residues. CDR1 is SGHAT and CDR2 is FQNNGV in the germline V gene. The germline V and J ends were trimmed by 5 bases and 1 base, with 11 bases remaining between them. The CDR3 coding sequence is TGTGCCAGCAGCCACCCGGTCCTGAACACCGGGGAGCTGTTTTTT. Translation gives CASSHPVLNTGELFF.

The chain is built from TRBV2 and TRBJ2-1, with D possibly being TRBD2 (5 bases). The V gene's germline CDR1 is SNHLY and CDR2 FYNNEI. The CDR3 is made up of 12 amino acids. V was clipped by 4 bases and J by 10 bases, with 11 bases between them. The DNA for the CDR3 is TGTGCCAGCAGTGCCGGGGTTAAGGAGCAGTTCTTC. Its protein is CASSAGVKEQFF.

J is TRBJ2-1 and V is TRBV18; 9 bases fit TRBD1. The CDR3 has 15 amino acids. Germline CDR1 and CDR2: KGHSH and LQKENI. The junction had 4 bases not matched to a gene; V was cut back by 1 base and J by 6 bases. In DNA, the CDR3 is TGTGCCAGCTCACCACGGACAGGGGAAGGCAATGAGCAGTTCTTC. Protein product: CASSPRTGEGNEQFF.

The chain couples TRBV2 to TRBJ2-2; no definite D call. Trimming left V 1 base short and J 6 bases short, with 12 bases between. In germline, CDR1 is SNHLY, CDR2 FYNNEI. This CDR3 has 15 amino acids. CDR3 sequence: CASSEERSGPGELFF. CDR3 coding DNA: TGTGCCAGCAGTGAAGAACGGTCCGGTCCCGGGGAGCTGTTTTTT.

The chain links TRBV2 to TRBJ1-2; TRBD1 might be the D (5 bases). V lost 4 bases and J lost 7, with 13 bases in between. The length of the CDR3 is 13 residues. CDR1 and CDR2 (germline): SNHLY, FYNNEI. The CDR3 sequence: CASSASRAGGYTF. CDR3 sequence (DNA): TGTGCCAGCAGTGCAAGCAGGGCTGGTGGCTACACCTTC.

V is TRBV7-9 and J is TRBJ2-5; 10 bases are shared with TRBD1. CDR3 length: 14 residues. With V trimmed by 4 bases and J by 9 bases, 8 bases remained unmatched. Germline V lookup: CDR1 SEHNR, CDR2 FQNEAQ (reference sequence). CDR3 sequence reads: CASSSRDRGLPQYF. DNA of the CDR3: TGTGCCAGCAGCTCCCGGGACAGGGGTCTCCCCCAGTACTTC.